The subject of this entry is one T cell receptor (beta chain). The antigen is unknown. The sample belongs to a study of T cell repertoires in cytomegalovirus infection. Study overall: From public TCR beta signatures came an indication of both CMV infection and matching HLA type.

Points from the study as a whole: Identification of carriers of CMV plus the relevant HLA was performed using cumulative public TCR beta family frequency. Clonotypes of TCR beta that were HLA-C-restricted and CMV-specific dominated the ex vivo response.

Each CDR3 protein gets one entry after TCRdb re-called the reads with MiXCR. The sample includes 630,000 or so distinct CDR3 sequences, more than 20% seen only once; the top ten take less than 10%. The TCR comes from a human donor in good health (CMV status not recorded). Some clones in this sample may be carry-over from other donors' samples. The sequenced material came from CD8+ T cells from PBMCs.

The CDR3 protein is CSVESPGHGNEQFF. CDR3 in DNA: TGCAGCGTTGAATCGCCGGGACACGGCAATGAGCAGTTCTTC. V and J are TRBV29-1 and TRBJ2-1; maybe TRBD1 (6 bases). CDR3 size: 14 residues. The V end was cut by 2 bases, the J end by 6 bases, with 14 bases between. CDR1 is SQVTM and CDR2 is ANQGSEA in the germline V gene.